The present T cell receptor (beta chain) was sequenced within a study of T cell repertoires in cytomegalovirus infection. Study details: Both a matching HLA type and CMV infection were indicated by public TCR beta signatures.

Points on this clonotype: Its antigen is currently unknown.

Germline trimming cut 5 bases from V and 4 bases from J; bases unmatched to any gene: 4. Germline-derived CDR1 and CDR2 are MNHEY and SVGEGT. This CDR3 comprises 13 residues. The study, taken as a whole, reports: The cumulative frequency of public TCR beta families identified carriers of CMV plus the relevant HLA. HLA-C-restricted TCR beta clonotypes specific for CMV led the ex vivo response.

TCRdb reprocessed the reads via MiXCR and lists one record per CDR3 protein. This sample has fewer than 550,000 distinct CDR3 sequences, with approximately 31% found just once. The chain recombines TRBV6-2 or TRBV6-3 with TRBJ2-7; 8 nucleotides agree with TRBD1. The sample taken for sequencing was PBMCs. This receptor was obtained from a human donor in good health (CMV status not recorded). Some clones in this sample may be carry-over from other donors' samples. The CDR3 coding sequence is TGTGCCAGCAGTCGCTGGGACAGGTACGAGCAGTACTTC. It codes for CASSRWDRYEQYF.